A single sample gave rise to the 26 T cell receptor beta chains below, sequenced in a study of CD8 T cells in ankylosing spondylitis. Using its own MiXCR run on the 5' RACE reads, TCRdb lists one record per CDR3 protein. The repertoire holds fewer than 400,000 distinct CDR3 sequences, with roughly 14% as singletons. Sequenced material: blood, either unsorted or a sorted T cell fraction (not recorded which). These receptors originate from a male donor with ankylosing spondylitis or in good health (not recorded which).

This clonotype was detected only a few times. The gene calls are TRBV14 and TRBJ2-7; D ambiguous. V was trimmed by 0 bases and J by 4 bases, leaving 4 bases between them. CDR1 and CDR2 from the germline V gene are SGHDN and FVKESK. This CDR3 comprises 12 residues. The CDR3 reads CASSQERYEQYF. As DNA, the CDR3 is TGTGCCAGCAGCCAAGAGAGGTACGAGCAGTACTTC. Full variable domain (outside the CDR3, taken from reference TRBV14 and TRBJ2-7): EAGVTQFPSHSVIEKGQTVTLRCDPISGHDNLYWYRRVMGKEIKFLLHFVKESKQDESGMPNNRFLAERTGGTYSTLKVQPAELEDSGVYFCASSQERYEQYFGPGTRLTVT.

The rearrangement links TRBV12-3 or TRBV12-4 to TRBJ2-5; 7 bases map to TRBD2. Losses at the gene ends were 6 bases for V and 4 bases for J; bases not matched to a gene: 14. The CDR3 contains 16 residues. The CDR3 is CASRRAGGSSRETQYF. In nucleotides, the CDR3 is TGTGCCAGCAGAAGGGCGGGCGGGAGTAGTCGAGAGACCCAGTACTTC.

The table lists this clonotype with many counts. This rearrangement joins TRBV5-1 to TRBJ1-1, with a possible D match to TRBD1 (5 bases). Germline CDR1 SGHRS, CDR2 YFSETQ. V was cut by 4 bases and J by 1 base, with 11 bases left in between. This CDR3 region has 14 residues. The CDR3 DNA is TGCGCCAGCAGCGGCTGGGGCCAGAACACTGAAGCTTTCTTT. Translated: CASSGWGQNTEAFF. The whole variable domain, filled in from reference TRBV5-1 and TRBJ1-1, reads KAGVTQTPRYLIKTRGQQVTLSCSPISGHRSVSWYQQTPGQGLQFLFEYFSETQRNKGNFPGRFSGRQFSNSRSEMNVSTLELGDSALYLCASSGWGQNTEAFFGQGTRLTVV.

This clonotype was detected many times. V and J are TRBV13 and TRBJ2-7; D is perhaps TRBD2 (6 bases). V lost 6 bases to trimming and J lost 1 base, with 13 bases between them. The CDR3 runs to 14 residues. Germline V CDR1 and CDR2: PRHDT, FYEKMQ (reference sequence). The CDR3 is CASSRKGTSYEQYF. CDR3 nucleotide sequence: TGTGCCAGCAGTAGAAAGGGGACTTCCTACGAGCAGTACTTC.

This clonotype was detected only a few times. V gene TRBV5-1 combines with J gene TRBJ2-2, with unresolved D. Germline V gene lookup returns CDR1 SGHRS and CDR2 YFSETQ. The V end was cut by 4 bases, the J end by 6 bases, with 19 bases between. This CDR3 region has 16 residues. This chain's CDR3 is CASSNGLRPLAGELFF. CDR3 nucleotides: TGCGCCAGCAGCAATGGGCTGCGGCCCCTGGCCGGGGAGCTGTTTTTT.

This clonotype has at least ten counts. V and J are TRBV29-1 and TRBJ1-5, with TRBD1 matching over 10 bases. The V and J ends lost 7 bases and 1 base, in that order; junction bases with no gene match: 4. Per germline, CDR1 SQVTM and CDR2 ANQGSEA. This CDR3 region has 14 residues. The DNA for the CDR3 is TGCAGCGCAGGACAGGGGGGGAGCAATCAGCCCCAGCATTTT. Its translation is CSAGQGGSNQPQHF.

This rearrangement joins TRBV7-2 to TRBJ1-5; D is undetermined. CDR1 and CDR2 from the germline V gene are SGHTA and FQGNSA. The ends were cut back, 2 bases at V and 4 bases at J, with 6 bases in the middle. This CDR3 spans 13 amino acids. CDR3 region: CASSLKVNQPQHF. The CDR3, as DNA: TGTGCCAGCAGCTTAAAAGTGAATCAGCCCCAGCATTTT.

This clonotype occurred many times. This rearrangement joins TRBV5-6 to TRBJ1-3; D is possibly TRBD1 (5 bases). The CDR3 contains 15 residues. CDR1 and CDR2 (germline): SGHDT, YYEEEE. V lost 2 bases, J lost 2 bases, and 11 bases lay in between. CDR3 nucleotides: TGTGCCAGCAGCTTCGGGGCGACGACTGGAAACACCATATATTTT. Encoded protein: CASSFGATTGNTIYF.

A few counts support this clonotype. J is TRBJ1-2 and V is TRBV11-2, with D uncertain. V lost 1 base and J 6 bases, leaving 6 bases between the germline ends. CDR3 size: 12 residues. Germline V lookup: CDR1 SGHAT, CDR2 FQNNGV. CDR3: CASSLAVNGYTF. CDR3 sequence (DNA): TGTGCCAGCAGCTTAGCGGTAAATGGCTACACCTTC.

This clonotype was found a few times. The V and J genes are TRBV25-1 and TRBJ2-3, with D perhaps matching TRBD1 (5 bases). V was pared by 1 base and J by 1 base, with 12 bases between. The CDR3 totals 16 residues. Germline assignment: CDR1 MGHDK and CDR2 SYGVNS. DNA for the CDR3: TGTGCCAGCAGTGAATCAGGGCGGATGGGCACAGATACGCAGTATTTT. This sequence encodes CASSESGRMGTDTQYF.

The gene calls are TRBV10-3 and TRBJ2-5, with a weak D call TRBD2 (6 bases). CDR1 and CDR2 from the germline V gene are ENHRY and SYGVKD. The V end lost 3 bases, the J end lost 7 bases, and 18 bases lay between the germline ends. CDR3 length: 15 amino acids. Here the CDR3 DNA reads TGTGCCATCAGTGATGGGGGGAAGTCCGCAGGGACCCAGTACTTC. It encodes CAISDGGKSAGTQYF.

A few counts support this clonotype. The chain carries TRBV27 and TRBJ1-2; D not resolved. The V end lost 5 bases, the J end lost 8 bases, and 15 bases lay between the germline ends. CDR3 length equals 13 residues. Germline V gene lookup returns CDR1 MNHEY and CDR2 SMNVEV (reference sequence). The CDR3 reads CASSRVNTGGYTF. The CDR3 nucleotides read TGTGCCAGCAGTCGGGTCAACACGGGGGGCTACACCTTC.

There are a few counts of this clonotype. The chain uses TRBV20-1 and TRBJ1-1; tentative D call: TRBD1 (5 bases). V was trimmed by 5 bases and J by 5 bases, leaving 15 bases between them. The CDR3 runs 13 residues. CDR1 DFQATT and CDR2 SNEGSKA come from the germline V gene (reference sequence). Here the CDR3 DNA reads TGCAGTGCTGGGGGGAGGGACGTAACTGAAGCTTTCTTT. This codes for CSAGGRDVTEAFF.

The chain carries TRBV5-1 and TRBJ2-7; 8 nucleotides agree with TRBD1. V shed 4 bases and J 3 bases; nucleotides not matched to a gene: 6. Germline lookup yields CDR1 SGHRS and CDR2 YFSETQ. This CDR3 is built from 14 residues. The CDR3 sequence: CASSPSGQGYEQYF. The CDR3 coding sequence is TGCGCCAGCAGCCCGTCTGGACAGGGCTACGAGCAGTACTTC.

This clonotype was seen only a few times. The chain couples TRBV5-1 to TRBJ2-7, with D possibly being TRBD1 or TRBD2 (5 bases each). The V end was cut by 4 bases, the J end by 3 bases, with 14 bases between. Germline-derived CDR1 and CDR2 are SGHRS and YFSETQ. This CDR3 is built from 14 residues. CDR3 sequence (DNA): TGCGCCAGCAGCCGGCTGGGGGTGAGCTACGAGCAGTACTTC. Translation: CASSRLGVSYEQYF. Full variable domain (rest looked up from reference TRBV5-1 and TRBJ2-7): KAGVTQTPRYLIKTRGQQVTLSCSPISGHRSVSWYQQTPGQGLQFLFEYFSETQRNKGNFPGRFSGRQFSNSRSEMNVSTLELGDSALYLCASSRLGVSYEQYFGPGTRLTVT.

In regard to this clonotype: One junction end does not reproduce the germline sequence, and a read error may be involved. The chain uses TRBV7-9 and TRBJ2-7; 8 bases align to TRBD2. The germline gives CDR1 SEHNR, CDR2 FQNEAQ (reference sequence). The CDR3 consists of 14 residues. CDR3 region: CALSDSGTPYEEYF. The DNA of the CDR3 is TGTGCCCTGTCCGATAGCGGGACCCCCTACGAGGAGTACTTC.

This clonotype was picked up many times. The chain couples TRBV29-1 to TRBJ1-1, with a tentative D call TRBD1 (5 bases). Germline CDR1 SQVTM, CDR2 ANQGSEA. The V end lost 8 bases, the J end lost 1 base, and 17 bases lay between the germline ends. This CDR3 spans 14 amino acids. For the CDR3, the DNA is TGCAGCCCAGGGCCGAGACAAGAGAACACTGAAGCTTTCTTT. Amino acid sequence: CSPGPRQENTEAFF.

This clonotype was counted between two and nine times. V gene TRBV19 combines with J gene TRBJ2-1; D possibly matches TRBD1 or TRBD2 (5 bases each). There are 13 residues in the CDR3. Trimming took 1 base from V and 8 from J, leaving 9 bases between them. Germline CDR1 LNHDA, CDR2 SQIVND (reference sequence). CDR3 amino acids: CASSIAGSDEQFF. The CDR3 DNA follows: TGTGCCAGTAGTATAGCAGGGAGCGATGAGCAGTTCTTC.

The V gene is TRBV29-1, the J gene TRBJ1-2; 10 nucleotides agree with TRBD1. V dropped 7 bases and J dropped 12; count of bases not matched to a gene: 11. This CDR3 is 12 amino acids long. CDR1 and CDR2 (germline): SQVTM, ANQGSEA. CDR3 in DNA: TGCAGCGCTGTAGGGGGACAGGGGCGCCACACCTTC. This gives the protein CSAVGGQGRHTF. Based on the CDR3 plus reference TRBV29-1 and TRBJ1-2, the full variable domain is SAVISQKPSRDICQRGTSLTIQCQVDSQVTMMFWYRQQPGQSLTLIATANQGSEATYESGFVIDKFPISRPNLTFSTLTVSNMSPEDSSIYLCSAVGGQGRHTFGSGTRLTVV.

The CDR3 DNA sequence: TGCGCCAGCAGCTTGGAGGGACAGGGAGCTGAAGCTTTCTTT. It is translated as CASSLEGQGAEAFF. This chain joins TRBV5-1 and TRBJ1-1, with 9 nucleotides matching TRBD1. CDR1 is SGHRS and CDR2 is YFSETQ in the germline V gene. The V and J ends lost 0 bases and 6 bases, in that order; junction bases with no gene match: 3. The CDR3 totals 14 residues.

This clonotype was seen only a few times. This sequence joins TRBV5-1 and TRBJ1-2; D is unresolved. Trimming took 0 bases from V and 4 from J, leaving 10 bases between them. Germline V CDR1 and CDR2: SGHRS, YFSETQ. The CDR3 is made up of 14 amino acids. The CDR3 DNA sequence: TGCGCCAGCAGCTTGGCCGAGGGTACCTATGGCTACACCTTC. Protein: CASSLAEGTYGYTF.

This rearrangement joins TRBV11-3 to TRBJ2-1, with D perhaps assigned TRBD1 or TRBD2 (5 bases each). V was pared by 5 bases and J by 4 bases, with 18 bases between. The length of the CDR3 is 16 residues. Germline V gives CDR1 SGHNT, CDR2 YENEEA. DNA of the CDR3: TGTGCCAGCAGCCCGTACGGGGCGGTGGATTACAATGAGCAGTTCTTC. Translated: CASSPYGAVDYNEQFF.

This clonotype came up a few times. V and J are TRBV29-1 and TRBJ2-1; 9 nucleotides line up with TRBD2. The CDR3 contains 14 residues. CDR1 and CDR2 (germline): SQVTM, ANQGSEA. V lost 7 bases, J lost 3 bases, and 7 bases stayed unmatched. The DNA for the CDR3 is TGCAGCGGACGAGCGGGAGGCCTCTACAATGAGCAGTTCTTC. Its protein product is CSGRAGGLYNEQFF.

The chain employs TRBV2 and TRBJ2-7; D ambiguous. V gave up 7 bases and J gave up 6 bases, with 10 bases separating them. CDR3 size: 11 residues. In germline, CDR1 is SNHLY, CDR2 FYNNEI. CDR3 DNA: TGTGCCAGCACCATCTCGACCGAGCAGTACTTC. It encodes CASTISTEQYF.

The rearrangement links TRBV10-3 to TRBJ1-1; 8 bases match TRBD1. The length of the CDR3 is 13 residues. Losses at the gene ends were 8 bases for V and 2 bases for J; bases not matched to a gene: 4. Germline lookup yields CDR1 ENHRY and CDR2 SYGVKD. DNA for the CDR3: TGTGCCATCGGACAGGGTCCAAACACTGAAGCTTTCTTT. Translated: CAIGQGPNTEAFF.

The chain couples TRBV20-1 to TRBJ2-5; 12 bases agree with TRBD2. CDR1 is DFQATT and CDR2 is SNEGSKA in the germline V gene (reference sequence). This CDR3 has 18 amino acids. V lost 4 bases and J lost 7; bases outside the gene matches: 19. CDR3 in amino acids: CSAMTKLAGGPTPTTQYF. The CDR3 coding sequence is TGCAGTGCTATGACTAAACTAGCGGGGGGCCCCACTCCTACGACCCAGTACTTC.